This T cell receptor beta chain stems from a study of cytomegalovirus exposure and HLA in healthy donors. The PCR made use of 60 Vbeta and 13 Jbeta primers. Libraries were prepared by immunoSEQ multiplex PCR; TCRdb keeps only in-frame clonotypes and omits some of them. The sample gives fewer than 150,000 clones, over 70% of which show up once; 5% to 5.5% is in the top ten. V lost 1 base, J lost 5 bases, and 15 bases lay in between. Germline-derived CDR1 and CDR2 are SGHTA and FQGNSA. The CDR3 has 16 residues. Sample: PBMCs. The receptor comes from a male donor in good health and CMV-seronegative. The chain has TRBV7-2 and TRBJ1-3, with a possible D match to TRBD1 (6 bases). CDR3 DNA sequence: TGTGCCAGCAGCTTAGGGGTCGGCGGACAGAGAAACACCATATATTTT. Its translation is CASSLGVGGQRNTIYF.